One and the same sample provided the 24 T cell receptor beta chains below, sequenced in a study of shared clonotypes between healthy human individuals. Data came from immunoSEQ multiplex PCR; TCRdb stores just in-frame clones and leaves some out. The sample contains some 2 million clones, over 85% of which appear only once. CD45RO-negative, CCR7-selected cells formed the naive CD8 fraction, which excluded terminally differentiated effector memory CD45RA+ cells. The sequencing sample was made of naive CD8+ T cells sorted from blood. All receptors come from a young man in good health.

The chain couples TRBV5-1 to TRBJ2-1; no clear D gene. Germline V lookup: CDR1 SGHRS, CDR2 YFSETQ. This CDR3 has 14 amino acids. V was trimmed by 1 base and J by 4 bases, leaving 9 bases between them. The CDR3 DNA reads TGCGCCAGCAGCTTGAATGGGCAGTACAATGAGCAGTTCTTC. Translated, it gives CASSLNGQYNEQFF.

The sample holds one count of this clone. This chain links TRBV9 with TRBJ2-7; a weak D match, TRBD1 (6 bases). CDR3 length equals 15 residues. Trimming stripped 3 bases from V and 2 bases from J, with 15 bases between. Germline V gene lookup returns CDR1 SGDLS and CDR2 YYNGEE. CDR3 sequence (DNA): TGTGCCAGCAGCGAAAGCGGTCACAGGGCCTACGAGCAGTACTTC. Its translation: CASSESGHRAYEQYF.

The V call is TRBV28, the J call TRBJ1-5, with D hard to call. Trimming cost V 5 bases and J 6 bases, with 11 bases left between them. In germline, CDR1 is MDHEN, CDR2 SYDVKM. The length of the CDR3 is 13 residues. Here the CDR3 reads CASSLLPSQPQHF. The DNA of the CDR3 is TGTGCCAGCAGTCTCTTGCCCAGTCAGCCCCAGCATTTT.

The rearrangement joins TRBV9 to TRBJ1-2; 9 bases are a match to TRBD1. CDR1 is SGDLS, CDR2 YYNGEE, per germline. V was pared by 4 bases and J by 4 bases, with 2 bases of the junction left unmatched. The CDR3 contains 13 residues. CDR3 coding DNA: TGTGCCAGCAGCCCGGACAGGGGCTATGGCTACACCTTC. Translated, it gives CASSPDRGYGYTF.

The CDR3 loop is CASSFPGGTQSEKLFF. Here the CDR3 DNA reads TGTGCCAGCAGCTTCCCTGGGGGAACCCAAAGCGAAAAACTGTTTTTT. The genes are TRBV7-9 and TRBJ1-4, with TRBD1 as a possible D gene (5 bases). CDR3 length: 16 amino acids. Germline CDR1 reads SEHNR; CDR2 reads FQNEAQ (reference sequence). The V gene lost 3 bases and the J gene lost 8 bases, with 19 bases spanning the gap. The whole variable domain, remainder taken from reference TRBV7-9 and TRBJ1-4, is DTGVSQNPRHKITKRGQNVTFRCDPISEHNRLYWYRQTLGQGPEFLTYFQNEAQLEKSRLLSDRFSAERPKGSFSTLEIQRTEQGDSAMYLCASSFPGGTQSEKLFFGSGTQLSVL.

The chain carries TRBV14 and TRBJ2-7, with a possible D match to TRBD2 (5 bases). The ends were cut back, 4 bases at V and 4 bases at J, with 17 bases in the middle. This CDR3 comprises 15 residues. The germline V gene encodes CDR1 SGHDN and CDR2 FVKESK. The CDR3 protein is CASSLVPGIGYEQYF. For the CDR3, the DNA is TGTGCCAGCAGCCTCGTTCCGGGGATCGGGTACGAGCAGTACTTC.

The chain carries TRBV11-3 and TRBJ2-7; 8 bases are shared with TRBD1. Trimming cost V 5 bases and J 2 bases; bases outside gene matches: 5. This CDR3 contains 14 residues. Germline V gene sequence: CDR1 SGHNT, CDR2 YENEEA. CDR3 coding DNA: TGTGCCAGCAGCCCCCGGGACAGGCCCTACGAGCAGTACTTC. Its protein product is CASSPRDRPYEQYF. Complete variable domain (other parts from reference TRBV11-3 and TRBJ2-7): EAGVVQSPRYKIIEKKQPVAFWCNPISGHNTLYWYLQNLGQGPELLIRYENEEAVDDSQLPKDRFSAERLKGVDSTLKIQPAELGDSAVYLCASSPRDRPYEQYFGPGTRLTVT.

The gene calls are TRBV5-8 and TRBJ1-3; 7 bases agree with TRBD1. The CDR3 totals 18 residues. V lost 2 bases and J lost 4; bases outside the gene matches: 15. Germline values: CDR1 SGHTS, CDR2 YDEGEE. In nucleotides, the CDR3 is TGTGCCAGCAGCTTTTGGGACAGTCCCTTTTCGCCGGGAAACACCATATATTTT. It translates to CASSFWDSPFSPGNTIYF.

This clone has a single count. The chain joins TRBV7-9 to TRBJ1-1; D possibly corresponds to TRBD1 (6 bases). CDR3 length: 17 residues. Germline V CDR1 and CDR2: SEHNR, FQNEAQ (reference sequence). Trimming took 1 base from V and 0 from J, leaving 15 bases between them. The CDR3 reads CASSLVRGQPMNTEAFF. The DNA of the CDR3 is TGTGCCAGCAGCTTAGTTAGGGGACAACCCATGAACACTGAAGCTTTCTTT.

This chain joins TRBV27 and TRBJ2-7, with TRBD2 matching 11 bases. The trim removed 1 base at V and 5 bases at J, leaving 1 base unmatched. Germline values: CDR1 MNHEY, CDR2 SMNVEV (reference sequence). The length of the CDR3 is 14 residues. The CDR3 sequence: CASSLFSGRDEQYF. CDR3 coding DNA: TGTGCCAGCAGTTTATTTAGCGGGAGGGACGAGCAGTACTTC.

V and J are TRBV14 and TRBJ2-6; TRBD2 matches at 7 bases. Germline CDR1 reads SGHDN; CDR2 reads FVKESK. The CDR3 is 17 amino acids. After removal of 3 bases from V and 0 bases from J, the junction contained 5 bases not matched to a gene. CDR3 sequence reads: CASSHGGLGSGANVLTF. The CDR3 DNA follows: TGTGCCAGCAGCCACGGGGGGTTGGGCTCTGGGGCCAACGTCCTGACTTTC.

Regarding this clone: The sample holds other DNA sequences that translate to the same CDR3. V and J are TRBV5-4 and TRBJ1-6; TRBD1 matches at 10 bases. Germline values: CDR1 SGHNT, CDR2 YYREEE (reference sequence). The CDR3 is made up of 14 amino acids. With 4 bases clipped from V and 7 bases from J, the junction kept 2 bases outside the gene matches. The CDR3 protein is CASSLDRGNSPLHF. CDR3 sequence (DNA): TGTGCCAGCAGCCTGGACAGGGGGAATTCACCCCTCCACTTT. Looking up the rest from reference TRBV5-4 and TRBJ1-6 gives the full variable domain: ETGVTQSPTHLIKTRGQQVTLRCSSQSGHNTVSWYQQALGQGPQFIFQYYREEENGRGNFPPRFSGLQFPNYSSELNVNALELDDSALYLCASSLDRGNSPLHFGNGTRLTVT.

The V call is TRBV6-5, the J call TRBJ2-7; D might be TRBD1 or TRBD2, each matching 5 bases. Trimming left V 2 bases short and J 5 bases short, with 10 bases between. Germline V gene sequence: CDR1 MNHEY, CDR2 SVGAGI. The CDR3 consists of 13 residues. The DNA for the CDR3 is TGTGCCAGCAGTTACCGAGGGGACCACGAGCAGTACTTC. Its protein is CASSYRGDHEQYF.

The chain couples TRBV4-1 to TRBJ2-3; 12 bases agree with TRBD2. This CDR3 has 16 amino acids. Germline CDR1 MGHRA, CDR2 YSYEKL. The V and J ends lost 5 bases and 2 bases, in that order; junction bases with no gene match: 5. CDR3 bases: TGCGCCAGCAGCTCCCTAGCGGGGGGGGTCACAGATACGCAGTATTTT. Protein product: CASSSLAGGVTDTQYF.

This clone was found once. A single base separates this from a much larger clone, so it may be a read error. Other DNA sequences in this sample translate to the same CDR3. The gene calls are TRBV2 and TRBJ2-7; TRBD1 might be the D (5 bases). Trimming removed 3 bases from V and 2 bases from J, with 8 bases in between. The germline gives CDR1 SNHLY, CDR2 FYNNEI. There are 13 residues in the CDR3. The DNA of the CDR3 is TGTGCCAGCAGTGAGGGGCAGACCTACGAGCAGTACTTC. It translates to CASSEGQTYEQYF.

V and J are TRBV4-1 and TRBJ1-4; D is perhaps TRBD1 (6 bases). Germline CDR1 MGHRA, CDR2 YSYEKL. V was shortened by 3 bases and J by 6 bases, with 17 bases between the two germline ends. The length of the CDR3 is 16 residues. CDR3 in DNA: TGCGCCAGCAGCCACAGGGGACACAATCCGGATGAAAAACTGTTTTTT. This gives the protein CASSHRGHNPDEKLFF.

As for this clone: This CDR3 is also generated by other DNA sequences in the sample. This chain links TRBV13 with TRBJ2-7; 8 nucleotides match TRBD2. Germline values: CDR1 PRHDT, CDR2 FYEKMQ (reference sequence). The V and J ends lost 4 bases and 7 bases, in that order; junction bases with no gene match: 9. The CDR3 is made up of 14 amino acids. The CDR3 DNA follows: TGTGCCAGCAGCTCCCCCGGGGGACTAGGAGAGCAGTACTTC. This encodes CASSSPGGLGEQYF. Supplemented by reference TRBV13 and TRBJ2-7, the full variable domain reads AAGVIQSPRHLIKEKRETATLKCYPIPRHDTVYWYQQGPGQDPQFLISFYEKMQSDKGSIPDRFSAQQFSDYHSELNMSSLELGDSALYFCASSSPGGLGEQYFGPGTRLTVT.

V usage is TRBV7-9 and J usage is TRBJ2-2, with 8 bases identical to TRBD1. This CDR3 contains 18 residues. Unmatched junction bases numbered 15, after V lost 5 bases and J lost 4 bases. From germline, CDR1 is SEHNR and CDR2 FQNEAQ (reference sequence). The CDR3 DNA follows: TGTGCCAGCAGCCCCGGACAGGGCGCTTCTCCTTTCACCGGGGAGCTGTTTTTT. This gives the protein CASSPGQGASPFTGELFF. The whole variable domain, filled in from reference TRBV7-9 and TRBJ2-2, reads DTGVSQNPRHKITKRGQNVTFRCDPISEHNRLYWYRQTLGQGPEFLTYFQNEAQLEKSRLLSDRFSAERPKGSFSTLEIQRTEQGDSAMYLCASSPGQGASPFTGELFFGEGSRLTVL.

The rearrangement links TRBV5-3 to TRBJ2-3; 11 nucleotides agree with TRBD2. TRBV5-3 is an open reading frame, and its role is uncertain. This CDR3 has 16 amino acids. With V trimmed by 0 bases and J by 0 bases, 0 bases remained unmatched. The CDR3 loop reads CARSLGTSGSTDTQYF. The CDR3 DNA reads as TGTGCCAGAAGCTTGGGGACTAGCGGGAGCACAGATACGCAGTATTTT.

The chain is built from TRBV6-6 and TRBJ1-1, with D perhaps matching TRBD1 (5 bases). Trimming took 2 bases from V and 3 from J, leaving 7 bases between them. The CDR3 has 13 residues. Per the germline V gene, CDR1 is MNHNY and CDR2 is SVGAGI (reference sequence). CDR3 coding DNA: TGTGCCAGCAGTTACATGGGGGACACTGAAGCTTTCTTT. Encoded protein: CASSYMGDTEAFF.

The chain has TRBV4-1 and TRBJ1-4; D unresolved. Germline CDR1 reads MGHRA; CDR2 reads YSYEKL. The CDR3 has 15 amino acids. Trimming shortened V by 2 bases and J by 4 bases, and 11 bases separated the two germline ends. The DNA of the CDR3 is TGCGCCAGCAGCCAACACCGGTTGAATAATGAAAAACTGTTTTTT. It translates to CASSQHRLNNEKLFF.

The chain combines TRBV7-9 with TRBJ2-7; D is possibly TRBD2 (5 bases). The CDR3 is made up of 16 amino acids. V lost 0 bases and J lost 2, with 14 bases in between. Germline-derived CDR1 and CDR2 are SEHNR and FQNEAQ (reference sequence). CDR3 sequence (DNA): TGTGCCAGCAGCTTAGCCACGGAGGCTGATCCCTACGAGCAGTACTTC. Translating gives CASSLATEADPYEQYF. The whole variable domain, remainder taken from reference TRBV7-9 and TRBJ2-7, is DTGVSQNPRHKITKRGQNVTFRCDPISEHNRLYWYRQTLGQGPEFLTYFQNEAQLEKSRLLSDRFSAERPKGSFSTLEIQRTEQGDSAMYLCASSLATEADPYEQYFGPGTRLTVT.

For this clone: Other DNA sequences from this sample encode an identical CDR3 as well. This rearrangement joins TRBV4-1 to TRBJ2-3; 7 bases match TRBD1. Germline V gives CDR1 MGHRA, CDR2 YSYEKL. Trimming cost V 1 base and J 0 bases; bases outside gene matches: 4. CDR3 size: 16 residues. CDR3 sequence reads: CASSQAGTASTDTQYF. In nucleotides, the CDR3 is TGCGCCAGCAGCCAAGCGGGGACAGCTAGCACAGATACGCAGTATTTT.

This clone was seen only a few times. V usage is TRBV7-8 and J usage is TRBJ1-5, with D perhaps TRBD1 (6 bases). This CDR3 has 15 residues. Germline V gene sequence: CDR1 SGHVS, CDR2 FQNEAQ. Between the trimmed V and J ends, which lost 5 bases and 7 bases, there was a span of 18 bases. The CDR3: CASSPDGGNSQPQHF. The CDR3 DNA reads as TGTGCCAGCAGCCCGGACGGGGGCAACAGCCAGCCCCAGCATTTT.